The clone carrying this T cell receptor beta chain has just one count. The protocol was immunoSEQ multiplex PCR, while the TCRdb copy is restricted to in-frame clones and leaves out a portion. The data contain about 40,000 clones, under 85% of them singletons. The data stem from a study of T cells in narcolepsy. Germline V gene sequence: CDR1 SGHDT, CDR2 YYEEEE. After removal of 3 bases from V and 3 bases from J, the junction contained 7 bases not matched to a gene. The CDR3 loop spans 15 amino acids. The rearrangement uses TRBV5-6 and TRBJ2-3, with 7 bases aligning to TRBD2. This TCR was recovered from a human donor with narcolepsy. Material: CD45RA- memory CD4+ T cells from PBMCs. CDR3 nucleotide sequence: TGTGCCAGCAGCTCAGTGCGGGGGAAAACAGATACGCAGTATTTT. This codes for CASSSVRGKTDTQYF.